Listed below are T cell receptor beta chains from one sample, sequenced in a study of blood T cell repertoires in COVID-19. The repertoire was sequenced with immunoSEQ multiplex PCR; TCRdb's copy has only in-frame clones and lacks some. Of 140,000 to 150,000 clones in the sample, about 87% were seen once. Sequenced: peripheral blood. The origin of the receptors is a woman aged 50 to 65 with active or convalescent COVID-19. The CDR3 runs from the conserved cysteine through the conserved F or W. D genes are given only for firm matches. The size field is filled for only some rows; it gives once, few, many or a size class.

V gene	clone size	J gene	D gene	CDR3 DNA	CDR3 protein
TRBV5-1	.	TRBJ1-3	TRBD1	TGCGCCAGCAGCTCAAACAGGGGAGGTGGAAACACCATATATTTT	CASSSNRGGGNTIYF
TRBV28	many	TRBJ1-5	TRBD1	TGTGCCAGCACCACCTACAGGGGAGGCAGCAATCAGCCCCAGCATTTT	CASTTYRGGSNQPQHF
TRBV6-5	.	TRBJ1-1	.	TGTGCCAGCAGTTCCACACAGACTGAAGCTTTCTTT	CASSSTQTEAFF
TRBV27	.	TRBJ2-3	.	TGTGCCAGCAGTTTCACAGGGTACAGCACAGATACGCAGTATTTT	CASSFTGYSTDTQYF
TRBV28	.	TRBJ2-1	TRBD2	TGTGCCAGCACCTTTGCGGGGAGGGCCTCCTACAATGAGCAGTTCTTC	CASTFAGRASYNEQFF
TRBV30	.	TRBJ1-2	.	TGTGCCTGCACTGGCAGGGGTGGCTACACCTTC	CACTGRGGYTF
TRBV10-3	.	TRBJ1-3	TRBD1	TGTGCCATCAGTTCAGGACAGGGGCACTCTGGAAACACCATATATTTT	CAISSGQGHSGNTIYF
TRBV18	.	TRBJ2-1	.	TGTGCCAGCTCACCACCGGGGGGGCCCAATGAGCAGTTCTTC	CASSPPGGPNEQFF
TRBV11-1	.	TRBJ2-1	.	TGTGCCAGCAGCTTAGAGGGCAGGGGTTCTGAGCAGTTCTTC	CASSLEGRGSEQFF
TRBV6-2/TRBV6-3	.	TRBJ2-5	.	TGTGCCAGCAGTGTACAGGGGGGGCTCGGGGAGACCCAGTACTTC	CASSVQGGLGETQYF
TRBV19	.	TRBJ2-7	TRBD1	TGTGCCAGTAGCCTATACAGGGGGCCGAGGAACGAGCAGTACTTC	CASSLYRGPRNEQYF
TRBV6-5	.	TRBJ1-1	.	TGTGCCGCGGGGCCTCCCCTCCCTGAAGCTTTCTTT	CAAGPPLPEAFF
TRBV4-2	.	TRBJ2-7	.	TGTGCCAGCAGCCAAGCCGGGACATATATCTACGAGCAGTACTTC	CASSQAGTYIYEQYF
TRBV30	once	TRBJ1-1	.	TGTGCCTGGAACCCGGGGAGGGCAGGGGTGAACACTGAAGCTTTCTTT	CAWNPGRAGVNTEAFF
TRBV18	.	TRBJ1-2	.	TGTGCCAGCTCACCAATCAACGAGGGAGGGTATGGCTACACCTTC	CASSPINEGGYGYTF
TRBV18	once	TRBJ2-7	TRBD2	TGTGCCAGCTCACAGCGGGAGGGCTCCTACGAGCAGTACTTC	CASSQREGSYEQYF
TRBV7-2	.	TRBJ2-5	TRBD1	TGTGCCAGCAGCACAGGAACAGGGGGCCGGGAGACCCAGTACTTC	CASSTGTGGRETQYF
TRBV19	.	TRBJ1-1	TRBD1	TGTGCCAGTAGTATACACGGGACAGAGAACACTGAAGCTTTCTTT	CASSIHGTENTEAFF
TRBV29-1	.	TRBJ1-2	.	TGCAGCGTTGAAGATTTGGTAGCCTATGGCTACACCTTC	CSVEDLVAYGYTF
TRBV7-9	.	TRBJ1-4	TRBD1	TGTGCCAGCAGCTCGATAAGTGAGGGGGCGGATGAAAAACTGTTTTTT	CASSSISEGADEKLFF
TRBV27	.	TRBJ2-2	TRBD2	TGTGCCAGCAGTTACCGGGAGGGATGGGCCGGGGAGCTGTTTTTT	CASSYREGWAGELFF
TRBV18	once	TRBJ1-1	TRBD1	TGTGCCAGCTCACAGCCGGGACAGGGACGTGTGGCGAACACTGAAGCTTTCTTT	CASSQPGQGRVANTEAFF